This T cell receptor (beta chain) was found in a study of blood T cell repertoires in COVID-19. About the research overall: Donors in the United States, Italy and Spain gave samples during acute or convalescent COVID-19. PBMCs, B-cell-depleted T cells, or T cells were the source of the cDNA or gDNA that made up the material.

The CDR3 totals 16 residues. Germline CDR1 and CDR2: MGHRA and YSYEKL. The trim removed 0 bases at V and 8 bases at J, leaving 12 bases unmatched. Methods used by the authors: Scientists estimated how many nucleated cells there were by amplifying reference gene primers. The repertoire was sequenced with immunoSEQ multiplex PCR; TCRdb's copy has only in-frame clones and lacks some. The DNA gave D and trimming, while V, J and clone size come from that table. The data show over 30,000 clones, 80% to 90% seen once. This chain connects TRBV4-1 to TRBJ1-2, with 7 bases that match TRBD1. The sequence was obtained from a man aged 80 or over with active COVID-19. Sequences were obtained from peripheral blood. CDR3 in amino acids: CASSQEGTAVVGGYTF. The CDR3 region has the DNA TGCGCCAGCAGCCAAGAAGGGACAGCGGTGGTAGGCGGCTACACCTTC.